The 8 T cell receptor beta chains given below trace back to one sample, sequenced in a study of blood T cell repertoires in COVID-19. This table comes from immunoSEQ multiplex PCR, and its TCRdb copy is limited to in-frame clones, with some not included. The data hold about 100,000 clones, with 85% to 90% observed a single time. Sequenced sample: peripheral blood. The receptors come from a human donor in a cohort sampled during active COVID-19.

The chain joins TRBV5-6 to TRBJ2-1; 11 bases line up with TRBD2. CDR1 and CDR2 (germline): SGHDT, YYEEEE. V was clipped by 4 bases and J by 2 bases; unmatched bases: 8. This CDR3 spans 17 amino acids. CDR3 in DNA: TGTGCCAGCAGCCCTAGTACTAGCGGGGGCCCCTACAATGAGCAGTTCTTC. Protein product: CASSPSTSGGPYNEQFF.

In nucleotides, the CDR3 is TGTGCCAGCCGAACCCCTGGGGGCGGGAACACTGAAGCTTTCTTT. It codes for CASRTPGGGNTEAFF. This chain links TRBV6-5 with TRBJ1-1, with D maybe TRBD1 (6 bases). Germline V gene lookup returns CDR1 MNHEY and CDR2 SVGAGI. Trimming took off 8 bases at V and 1 base at J, with 17 bases between the two ends. This CDR3 is 15 amino acids long.

The chain employs TRBV6-2 or TRBV6-3 and TRBJ1-2; D not resolved. Trimming took 6 bases from V and 8 from J, leaving 13 bases between them. The CDR3 has 12 amino acids. The germline V gene has CDR1 MNHEY and CDR2 SVGEGT. The CDR3 spells CASSRAQRGYTF. The DNA of the CDR3 is TGTGCCAGCAGCCGGGCCCAAAGGGGCTACACCTTC.

This clone has only one observation. J is TRBJ1-5 and V is TRBV10-3; a possible D gene is TRBD1 (6 bases). Germline CDR1 and CDR2: ENHRY and SYGVKD. The CDR3 has 13 amino acids. Trimming pared 3 bases from V and 6 bases from J, leaving 9 bases between. CDR3 nucleotide sequence: TGTGCCATCAGTGAACAGGGAACTCAGCCCCAGCATTTT. Translating it yields CAISEQGTQPQHF.

The J gene is TRBJ2-7, the V gene TRBV18; D is possibly TRBD2 (5 bases). The CDR3 covers 16 residues. Between the trimmed V and J ends, which lost 0 bases and 7 bases, there was a span of 19 bases. Germline-derived CDR1 and CDR2 are KGHSH and LQKENI. The CDR3, as DNA: TGTGCCAGCTCACCACCCGGAGGACGCGGACCGGGGGAGCAGTACTTC. Translated, it gives CASSPPGGRGPGEQYF.

The chain recombines TRBV5-6 with TRBJ2-2; the match to TRBD2 covers 10 bases. The CDR3 has 17 residues. V dropped 3 bases and J dropped 1; count of bases not matched to a gene: 6. Germline V gene sequence: CDR1 SGHDT, CDR2 YYEEEE. The CDR3 sequence: CASSSITSGKNTGELFF. The DNA for the CDR3 is TGTGCCAGCAGCTCGATTACTAGCGGGAAGAACACCGGGGAGCTGTTTTTT.

The sample holds one count of this clone. CDR3 nucleotide sequence: TGTGCCAGCAGTCTCACAGAAGCCAAAAACATTCAGTACTTC. Its translation is CASSLTEAKNIQYF. The chain couples TRBV6-2 or TRBV6-3 to TRBJ2-4; D not resolved. The CDR3 is made up of 14 amino acids. V was shortened by 5 bases and J by 0 bases, with 8 bases between the two germline ends. Looked up from germline, CDR1 is MNHEY and CDR2 is SVGEGT.

The table lists this clone with a few counts. The V and J genes are TRBV7-9 and TRBJ2-7, with D perhaps matching TRBD1 (6 bases). Germline V lookup: CDR1 SEHNR, CDR2 FQNEAQ (reference sequence). This CDR3 is built from 16 residues. V lost 3 bases and J 2 bases, leaving 17 bases between the germline ends. Here the CDR3 reads CASSFQSGVLPYEQYF. The CDR3, as DNA: TGTGCCAGCAGCTTCCAATCAGGGGTTTTACCCTACGAGCAGTACTTC.